What follows describes a single T cell receptor beta chain. What it recognizes is unknown. This sample is part of a study of shared clonotypes between healthy human individuals. Study findings and constraints: Naive CD4 clonotypes were shared across a handful of donors at 4.5% to 6.5%. The study's rarefaction showed incomplete sorted-subset sequencing despite large depth.

On sorted subsets, replicate PCRs used 200 to 250 ng DNA, or about 30,000 T cell genomes. Here immunoSEQ multiplex PCR was the method, and the copy in TCRdb shows in-frame clones only, minus some. The sample has about 1.5 million clones, around 95% seen once. The CDR3 has 14 amino acids. V dropped 3 bases and J dropped 3 bases, with 13 bases sitting between them. In germline, CDR1 is SGDLS, CDR2 YYNGEE. The chain uses TRBV9 and TRBJ2-7; TRBD2 is a possible D gene (5 bases). The origin of this receptor is a man aged 25 to 45 in good health. The sequenced sample consisted of naive CD4+ T cells sorted from blood. Subset: CD45RA+ positively selected. CDR3 bases: TGTGCCAGCAGCGCCGGCGGGTCCTTCTACGAGCAGTACTTC. Translating it yields CASSAGGSFYEQYF.